The present entry profiles one T cell receptor (beta chain) with its context. The sample comes from a study of blood T cell repertoires in COVID-19. For the study at large: COVID-19 samples collected from the United States, Italy and Spain covered acute and convalescent phases.

Source study methods: Quantification of nucleated cells was approximated via reference gene primer amplification. Using immunoSEQ multiplex PCR, the repertoire was profiled, and TCRdb retains in-frame clones only, with some absent. V, J and clone size are those of that table, while D and trimming were read from the DNA. The sample lists roughly 100,000 clones, 85% occurring once. The sequenced material came from peripheral blood. This clonotype originated in a woman in her seventies with active or convalescent COVID-19.

CDR3 residues: CASSQSTASNYGYTF. Written as DNA, the CDR3 is TGTGCCAGCAGCCAATCTACAGCATCTAACTATGGCTACACCTTC. V gene TRBV4-2 combines with J gene TRBJ1-2; D is unclear. CDR1 is LGHNA and CDR2 is YNFKEQ in the germline V gene. This CDR3 contains 15 residues. V was trimmed by 2 bases and J by 0 bases, leaving 10 bases between them.